This TCR beta chain was identified during a study of T-cell reconstitution after alpha-beta-depleted transplantation in children. Germline CDR1 reads SGHAT; CDR2 reads FQNNGV. This CDR3 contains 14 residues. V lost 5 bases and J lost 4, with 11 bases in between. Unique molecular identifiers were used in preparing the TCRbeta library. TCRdb reanalysed the PCR reads using MiXCR and keeps one entry per CDR3 protein. Here the sample spans about 360,000 distinct CDR3 sequences, 13% being singletons. The J gene is TRBJ2-2, the V gene TRBV11-2, with D possibly called TRBD1 or TRBD2 (5 bases each). Material: PBMCs, obtained from the stem cell graft. The receptor was derived from a human donor who donated a stem cell graft to a child with Fanconi anemia. The CDR3 sequence is CASSQRGGTGELFF. The CDR3 region has the DNA TGTGCCAGCAGCCAGAGGGGTGGCACCGGGGAGCTGTTTTTT.